This TCR beta chain came from a study of blood T cell repertoires in COVID-19. Libraries were prepared by immunoSEQ multiplex PCR; TCRdb keeps only in-frame clonotypes and omits some of them. The sample lists approximately 290,000 clones, approximately 90% occurring once. There are 15 residues in the CDR3. Germline V lookup: CDR1 MDHEN, CDR2 SYDVKM. Trimming left V 3 bases short and J 8 bases short, with 14 bases between. The sequenced material came from peripheral blood. The sequence was collected from a man aged 30 to 39 with acute or convalescent COVID-19. The rearrangement uses TRBV28 and TRBJ1-6; no clear D. The CDR3 nucleotides are TGTGCCAGCAGTTTTAGTGGAGGGAGTCATTCACCCCTCCACTTT. This gives the protein CASSFSGGSHSPLHF.